This T cell receptor (beta chain) was sequenced in a study of patients and donors after allogeneic stem cell transplantation. Many counts were recorded for this clonotype. MiXCR, run by TCRdb on the RT-PCR reads, gives a single entry per CDR3 protein. The table shows approximately 200,000 distinct CDR3 sequences, with roughly 15% occurring only once. V was shortened by 2 bases and J by 0 bases, with 12 bases between the two germline ends. From germline, CDR1 is SGHKS and CDR2 YYEKEE (reference sequence). This CDR3 comprises 16 residues. The sample was blood, either unsorted or a sorted T cell fraction (not recorded which). This clonotype was obtained from a human donor who was either an allogeneic HSCT recipient or a stem cell or donor lymphocyte infusion donor (not recorded which). It is not recorded whose cells these are; they may come from a transplant donor. The chain recombines TRBV5-5 with TRBJ1-5, with D maybe TRBD1 (5 bases). This CDR3 reads CASSFGGSYSNQPQHF. The CDR3 bases are TGTGCCAGCAGCTTTGGGGGTAGCTATAGCAATCAGCCCCAGCATTTT.